The source of this TCR beta chain is a study of identical twins. V was cut by 3 bases and J by 3 bases, with 6 bases left in between. The CDR3 loop spans 13 amino acids. The germline CDR1 and CDR2 sequences are LNHDA and SQIVND (reference sequence). Findings and caveats of the study: Weaker excess twin sharing was seen among beta out-of-frame sequences. Insertions ran lower in abundant cord blood beta clonotypes, though not in memory repertoires. Model-predicted out-of-frame TCR alpha sharing fell below observed values in monozygotic twins. Invariant MAIT and iNKT cells could partly confound zero-insertion analyses.

TCRdb re-called the 5' RACE reads through MiXCR, storing one row per CDR3 protein. This repertoire shows roughly 1,500,000 distinct CDR3 sequences, about 32% found once; its top ten account for approximately 0.29%. Points on this clonotype: The target antigen is unknown.

The chain uses TRBV19 and TRBJ1-5; D is unresolved. Sequences were obtained from cord blood. This sequence was found in a newborn girl in good health. CDR3 nucleotides: TGTGCCAGTAGTATTGGGAACAATCAGCCCCAGCATTTT. It specifies CASSIGNNQPQHF.